This T cell receptor (beta chain) was found in a study of response to subunit inactivated influenza vaccine. TCRdb independently ran MiXCR on the RT-PCR reads; one entry per CDR3 protein. The data show 170,000 or so distinct CDR3 sequences, about 10% seen once. The CDR3 contains 13 residues. Trimming removed 3 bases from V and 5 bases from J, with 8 bases in between. Study observations and caveats: There was a suggestion from the authors that each seasonal influenza vaccination recruits few new T cells.

Worth noting for this clonotype: Its target is unknown.

Sequenced here: CD8+ T cells sorted from PBMCs, sampled roughly 24 months after vaccination. J is TRBJ1-5 and V is TRBV12-3 or TRBV12-4; D might be TRBD1 (5 bases). This receptor was taken from a man between 50 and 69 years old who received an inactivated influenza vaccine. The CDR3 region has the DNA TGTGCCAGCAGTTTCCAGGGTTATCAGCCCCAGCATTTT. Translated: CASSFQGYQPQHF.